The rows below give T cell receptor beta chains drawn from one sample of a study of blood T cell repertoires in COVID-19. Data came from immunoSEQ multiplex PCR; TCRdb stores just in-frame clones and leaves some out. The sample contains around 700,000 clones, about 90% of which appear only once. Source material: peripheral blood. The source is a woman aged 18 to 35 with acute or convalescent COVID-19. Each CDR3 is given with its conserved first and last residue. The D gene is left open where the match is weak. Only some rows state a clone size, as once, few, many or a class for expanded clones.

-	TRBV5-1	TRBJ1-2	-	CASSLAPQINYGYTF	TGCGCCAGCAGCTTGGCCCCCCAAATTAACTATGGCTACACCTTC
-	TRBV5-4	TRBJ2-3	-	CASSLAPGDTQYF	TGTGCCAGCAGCTTGGCCCCGGGAGATACGCAGTATTTT
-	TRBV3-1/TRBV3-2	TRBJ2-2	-	CASSQGTGTGELFF	TGTGCCAGCAGCCAAGGAACAGGGACCGGGGAGCTGTTTTTT
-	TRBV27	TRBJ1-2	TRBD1	CASSQTGTANYGYTF	TGTGCCAGCAGCCAAACGGGGACAGCTAACTATGGCTACACCTTC
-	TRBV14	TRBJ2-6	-	CASSQLLSGANVLTF	TGTGCCAGCAGCCAACTCCTCTCTGGGGCCAACGTCCTGACTTTC
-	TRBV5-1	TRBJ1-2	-	CASRAQGPANYGYTF	TGCGCCAGCAGAGCCCAGGGGCCCGCTAACTATGGCTACACCTTC
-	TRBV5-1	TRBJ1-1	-	CASSLRDLGTEAFF	TGCGCCAGCAGCTTGAGGGACTTGGGCACTGAAGCTTTCTTT
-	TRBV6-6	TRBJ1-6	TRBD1	CASSYSSPTGYSPLHF	TGTGCCAGCAGTTACTCGTCGCCGACAGGGTATTCACCCCTCCACTTT
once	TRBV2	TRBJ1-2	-	CASSETQGIYGYTF	TGTGCCAGCAGTGAAACGCAGGGTATCTATGGCTACACCTTC
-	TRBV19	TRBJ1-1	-	CASSGTTGVVVTEAFF	TGTGCCAGTAGTGGAACGACAGGAGTAGTCGTCACTGAAGCTTTCTTT
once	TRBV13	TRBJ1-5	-	CASSLRGQGQPQHF	TGTGCCAGCAGCTTACGAGGGCAAGGTCAGCCCCAGCATTTT
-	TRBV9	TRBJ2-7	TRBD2	CASSVGTSGGAYEQYF	TGTGCCAGCAGCGTAGGGACTAGCGGGGGGGCCTACGAGCAGTACTTC
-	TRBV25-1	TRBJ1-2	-	CASSAAGLTSNYGYTF	TGTGCCAGCAGTGCCGCAGGCCTTACCTCTAACTATGGCTACACCTTC
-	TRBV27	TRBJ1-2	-	CATRAGAYGYTF	TGTGCCACCCGGGCGGGGGCCTATGGCTACACCTTC
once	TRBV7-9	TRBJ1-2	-	CASSLQGVRYGYTF	TGTGCCAGCAGCTTACAGGGTGTGCGCTATGGCTACACCTTC
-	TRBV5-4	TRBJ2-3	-	CASSFEGSSTDTQYF	TGTGCCAGCAGCTTCGAGGGCTCTAGCACAGATACGCAGTATTTT
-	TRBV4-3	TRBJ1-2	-	CASSHGVVKGSNYGYTF	TGCGCCAGCAGCCATGGGGTAGTCAAGGGGTCTAACTATGGCTACACCTTC
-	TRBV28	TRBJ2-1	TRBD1	CASHRPGQNNEQFF	TGTGCCAGCCATCGACCGGGACAGAATAACGAGCAGTTCTTC
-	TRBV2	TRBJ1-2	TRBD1	CASTERDRGDYGYTF	TGTGCCAGCACCGAGCGGGACAGGGGTGACTATGGCTACACCTTC
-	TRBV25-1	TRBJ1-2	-	CASRAPGDYGYTF	TGTGCCAGCAGGGCCCCAGGGGACTATGGCTACACCTTC
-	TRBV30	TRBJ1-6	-	CAWSPGPNSPLHF	TGTGCCTGGAGTCCAGGGCCAAATTCACCCCTCCACTTT
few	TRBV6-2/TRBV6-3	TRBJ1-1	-	CASSIFRDTEAFF	TGTGCCAGCAGTATCTTCAGGGACACTGAAGCTTTCTTT
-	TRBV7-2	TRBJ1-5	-	CASSLGLAFNQPQHF	TGTGCCAGCAGCTTAGGTCTGGCTTTCAATCAGCCCCAGCATTTT